This entry concerns a single T cell receptor (beta chain). What antigen it recognizes has not been identified. The input lacks base qualities; no much larger clone sits a single base away. This sample was included in a study of blood T cell repertoires in COVID-19 (dated by TCRdb to 2020 to 2022). Turning to the overall study: The collaborator samples originated in the United States, Italy and Spain and spanned the acute and convalescent phases of COVID-19. The prospective study material was composed of cDNA or gDNA derived from T cells, B-cell-depleted T cells, or PBMCs. The dataset comprised deeply sampled blood TCRbeta repertoires from subjects exposed to, actively infected with, or recovered from COVID-19. A freely available public database, intended as a resource for researchers studying the immune response to SARS-CoV-2, is where the repertoires were released. The samples were drawn from two sources: the first 160 participants of the ongoing ImmuneRACE study, and over 1,000 subjects contributed by 6 global collaborators. The sample metadata nearly always contained a de-identified subject ID, COVID-19 status, age in years and sex. Where available, HLA class I and class II types were taken from metadata supplied by the sample provider and were not determined by assay-based typing. What the authors observed across the whole study: Clinical and demographic metadata were provided uncurated, with the amount varying by source and participant.

TCRbeta CDR3 regions were amplified from genomic DNA by means of the immunoSEQ Assay, a bias-controlled multiplex PCR. The study's own analysis went as follows. Within the assay, amplification of reference gene primers was used to estimate how many nucleated cells each sample contained. To quantify the absolute abundance of each unique TCRbeta CDR3 rearrangement, sequence reads were collapsed and filtered. Productive Simpson clonality was computed per sample as the square root of Simpson's diversity index over productive rearrangements. This is the immuneACCESS table as TCRdb keeps it, with only in-frame sequences that have V and J called. A part of the clones is gone; compared with another copy, unresolved V genes explain less than half, and the rest is unexplained. V, J and clone size were drawn from that table, and D and trimming were deduced from the DNA. The sample has around 200,000 clones on record, 70% to 90% of them singletons. More than 20% of the sample comes from the top ten.

Collaborating institutions collected whole blood in K2EDTA tubes following their own protocols. For TCRbeta analysis, collaborators shipped samples as frozen whole blood, isolated PBMCs, or DNA extracted from either of those sample types. From the cysteine through the phenylalanine, the CDR3 covers 14 amino acids. CDR3 DNA is the only sequence kept; it has 42 bases, read in frame from the first base. For CDR1 and CDR2, the germline V gene (reference sequence) lists SGHKS and YYEKEE. V is clipped by 7 bases and J by 0 bases, and the sequence between their germline boundaries is 10 bases long. This chain joins TRBV5-5 to TRBJ1-4, and possibly TRBD1, on 5 matching bases. Material for sequencing was peripheral blood. The sequence derives from an older man with active or convalescent COVID-19. The DNA sequence reads TGTGCCAGCGGTCCGACAGCAACTAATGAAAAACTGTTTTTT. Its translation is CASGPTATNEKLFF.